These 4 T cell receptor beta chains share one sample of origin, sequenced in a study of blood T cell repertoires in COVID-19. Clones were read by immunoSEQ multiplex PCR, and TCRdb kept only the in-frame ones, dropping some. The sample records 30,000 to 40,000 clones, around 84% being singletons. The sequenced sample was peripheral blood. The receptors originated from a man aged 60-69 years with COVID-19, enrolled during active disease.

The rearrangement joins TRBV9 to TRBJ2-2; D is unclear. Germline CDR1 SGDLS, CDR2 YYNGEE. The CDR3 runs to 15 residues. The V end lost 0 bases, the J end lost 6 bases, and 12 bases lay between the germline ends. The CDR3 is CASSVGVGPAGELFF. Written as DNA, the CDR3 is TGTGCCAGCAGCGTAGGGGTGGGCCCTGCCGGGGAGCTGTTTTTT.

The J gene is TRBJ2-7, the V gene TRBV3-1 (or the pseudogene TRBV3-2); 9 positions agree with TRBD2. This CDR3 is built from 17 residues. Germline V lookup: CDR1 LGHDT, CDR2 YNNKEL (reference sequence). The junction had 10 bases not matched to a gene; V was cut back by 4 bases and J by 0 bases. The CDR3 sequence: CASSRQGTSRHSYEQYF. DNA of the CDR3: TGTGCCAGCAGCCGTCAGGGGACTAGCAGACACTCCTACGAGCAGTACTTC.

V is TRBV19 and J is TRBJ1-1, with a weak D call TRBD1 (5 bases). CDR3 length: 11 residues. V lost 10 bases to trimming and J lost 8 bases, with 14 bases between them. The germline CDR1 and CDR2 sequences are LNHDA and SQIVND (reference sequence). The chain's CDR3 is CATIWGGEAFF. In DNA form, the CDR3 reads TGTGCCACCATCTGGGGCGGAGAAGCTTTCTTT.

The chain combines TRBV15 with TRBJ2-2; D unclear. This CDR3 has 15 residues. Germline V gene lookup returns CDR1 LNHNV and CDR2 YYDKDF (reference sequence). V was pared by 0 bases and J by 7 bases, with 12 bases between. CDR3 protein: CATSRDLTWSGELFF. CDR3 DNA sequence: TGTGCCACCAGCAGAGATTTAACTTGGAGCGGGGAGCTGTTTTTT.